This T cell receptor beta chain was recorded in a study of shared clonotypes between healthy human individuals. Study as a whole: CD4 naive and CD4 memory each took three plates per donor, while CD8 naive took two and CD8 memory one.

Study-level results: Generally, estimated richness proved larger in naive subsets than it did in memory subsets. A limitation of the genetic and exposure-history diversity represented arose from few donors. Even with large depth, rarefaction showed that sorted-subset sequencing was incomplete.

Profiling relied on immunoSEQ multiplex PCR, and the TCRdb table lists in-frame clones only, not all of them. The table shows around 2.5 million clones, with approximately 93% occurring only once. This CDR3 has 15 amino acids. Per the germline V gene, CDR1 is SGDLS and CDR2 is YYNGEE. Trimming removed 4 bases from V and 3 bases from J, with 15 bases in between. Concerning this clone itself: Its antigen remains unknown.

The sequence came from a man aged 18 to 30 in good health. Some clones in this sample may be carry-over from other donors' samples. V usage is TRBV9 and J usage is TRBJ2-3, with D perhaps matching TRBD1 or TRBD2 (5 bases each). Specimen: naive CD4+ T cells from PBMCs. As to subset: CD45RA+ positively selected. CDR3 bases: TGTGCCAGCAGCCCAATGAGGGGTTCGACAGATACGCAGTATTTT. Its translation is CASSPMRGSTDTQYF.